This TCR beta chain was recorded in a study of circulating tumor DNA in untreated peripheral T-cell lymphoma. As regards this clone: Its antigen is still unknown.

In germline, CDR1 is MNHGY, CDR2 SAAAGT. The CDR3 consists of 14 residues. V was pared by 8 bases and J by 6 bases, with 18 bases between. Study-level points and caveats: Tumor-specific clonotypes: identified in roughly 80% of patients, roughly 90% of baseline tissues.

Tumor tissue was collected at baseline, before treatment began. Libraries were prepared by immunoSEQ multiplex PCR; TCRdb keeps only in-frame clonotypes and omits some of them. The sample lists 5,000 to 6,500 clones; roughly two thirds were seen once. The rearrangement uses TRBV6-8 and TRBJ2-3, with D perhaps assigned TRBD1 or TRBD2 (6 bases each). Sequencing was done on a sample of tumor tissue. This sequence was found in a human donor with peripheral T-cell lymphoma. As DNA, the CDR3 is TGTGCCAGCGGGGGGCTCGGGAGAGGGGATACGCAGTATTTT. Translating gives CASGGLGRGDTQYF.